These T cell receptor beta chains were read from a single sample in a study of cytomegalovirus exposure and HLA in healthy donors. Clones were sequenced by immunoSEQ multiplex PCR, and TCRdb holds only the in-frame ones, with some missing. The sample includes roughly 200,000 clones, approximately 86% of them seen just once. Sequenced input: PBMCs. The receptors stem from a man younger than 40 in good health and CMV-seropositive. Each CDR3 is given with its conserved first and last residue.

j_call v_call cdr3_aa
TRBJ2-7 TRBV7-9 CASSLNDLYEQYF
TRBJ2-2 TRBV6-1 CASSDGRFGELFF
TRBJ1-1 TRBV5-6 CASRPTGGVEAFF
TRBJ2-5 TRBV5-1 CASSPREGPQETQYF
TRBJ2-2 TRBV6-5 CASKDTGELFF
TRBJ2-1 TRBV6-1 CASSGTGLAGVIYNEQFF
TRBJ2-1 TRBV9 CASSVTSGVWGEQFF
TRBJ1-5 TRBV25-1 CASSATGTGQPQHF
TRBJ2-7 TRBV28 CASSSLGTGGYEQYF
TRBJ2-5 TRBV7-9 CASSLGGRETQYF
TRBJ2-3 TRBV5-1 CASSLEGGEIDTQYF
TRBJ1-2 TRBV7-2 CASIGGGALGGYTF
TRBJ1-6 TRBV6-6 CASSSAGTSNSPLHF
TRBJ1-1 TRBV29-1 CSVGSTGDTEAFF
TRBJ2-3 TRBV5-1 CASSSNVGGATDTQYF
TRBJ2-5 TRBV4-1 CASSRGGVELQETQYF
TRBJ2-3 TRBV5-1 CASSLVGLGAGDTQYF
TRBJ1-5 TRBV6-6 CASEQPNQPQHF
TRBJ2-7 TRBV5-6 CASSLGGLLREQYF
TRBJ1-6 TRBV6-5 CASSPAGGRGSPLHF
TRBJ2-7 TRBV5-6 CASSYLTGEQYF
TRBJ2-6 TRBV6-1 CASSEARTGANVLTF
TRBJ1-1 TRBV27 CASSFLLRGEAFF
TRBJ1-1 TRBV7-2 CASSLQGRGRDTEAFF
TRBJ2-5 TRBV5-1 CASSLDGTGGALETQYF
TRBJ1-2 TRBV7-9 CASSFTGGAHYGYTF